This T cell receptor beta chain was sequenced for a study of spatial heterogeneity in lung cancer. Study-wide results and limits: It was found that expanded intratumoral alpha and beta TCR counts tracked tumor mutation counts.

This CDR3 has 15 residues. The V gene lost 7 bases and the J gene lost 2 bases, with 16 bases spanning the gap. Germline V CDR1 and CDR2: MNHEY, SVGAGI. As to time point: sample taken at primary tumor resection. This clonotype was detected ten times or more. The antigen remains unidentified. One entry per CDR3 protein, called by TCRdb with MiXCR from the 5' RACE reads. The sample comprises fewer than 20,000 distinct CDR3 sequences, nearly 7% of which are singletons, and around 20% rests with the top ten. V is TRBV6-5 and J is TRBJ2-3; a weak D match, TRBD2 (6 bases). The sequencing here drew on lung tumor tissue, taken at surgery. The TCR was taken from a female donor with early-stage non-small cell lung cancer. The CDR3 nucleotides read TGTGCCAGCACCTTCAAGGGCGGGATCACAGATACGCAGTATTTT. Its protein is CASTFKGGITDTQYF.